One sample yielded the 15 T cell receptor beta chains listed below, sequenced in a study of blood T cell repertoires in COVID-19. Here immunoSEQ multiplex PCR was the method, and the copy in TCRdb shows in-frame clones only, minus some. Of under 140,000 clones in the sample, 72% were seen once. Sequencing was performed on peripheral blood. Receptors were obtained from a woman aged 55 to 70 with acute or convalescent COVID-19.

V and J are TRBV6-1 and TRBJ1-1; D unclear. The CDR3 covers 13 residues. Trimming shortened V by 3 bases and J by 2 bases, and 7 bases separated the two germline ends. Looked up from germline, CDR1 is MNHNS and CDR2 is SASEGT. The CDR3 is CASSERFNTEAFF. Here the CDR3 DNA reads TGTGCCAGCAGTGAGCGGTTTAACACTGAAGCTTTCTTT.

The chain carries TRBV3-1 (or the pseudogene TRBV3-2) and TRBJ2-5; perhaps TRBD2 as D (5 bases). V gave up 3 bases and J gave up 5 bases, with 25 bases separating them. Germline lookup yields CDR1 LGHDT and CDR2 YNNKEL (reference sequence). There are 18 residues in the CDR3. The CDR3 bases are TGTGCCAGCAGCCACGGCGGGTGGTACGAAGGAAGGGTGGAGACCCAGTACTTC. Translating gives CASSHGGWYEGRVETQYF.

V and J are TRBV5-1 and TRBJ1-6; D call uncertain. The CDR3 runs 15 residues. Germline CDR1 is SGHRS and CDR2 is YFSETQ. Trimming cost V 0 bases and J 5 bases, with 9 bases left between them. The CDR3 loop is CASSLGQPNNSPLHF. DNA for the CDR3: TGCGCCAGCAGCTTGGGGCAACCCAATAATTCACCCCTCCACTTT.

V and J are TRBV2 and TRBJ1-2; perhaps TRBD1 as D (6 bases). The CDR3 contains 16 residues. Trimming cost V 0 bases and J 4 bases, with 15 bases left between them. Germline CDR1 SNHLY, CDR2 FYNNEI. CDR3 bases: TGTGCCAGCAGTGAAGCGCGGGGGCGCTCTGGCTATGGCTACACCTTC. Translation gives CASSEARGRSGYGYTF.

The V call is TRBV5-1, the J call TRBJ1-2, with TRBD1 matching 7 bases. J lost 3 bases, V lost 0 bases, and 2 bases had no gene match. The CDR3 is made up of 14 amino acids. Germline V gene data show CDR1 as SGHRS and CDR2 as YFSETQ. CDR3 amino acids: CASSLGDSYYGYTF. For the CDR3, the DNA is TGCGCCAGCAGCTTGGGGGACAGCTACTATGGCTACACCTTC.

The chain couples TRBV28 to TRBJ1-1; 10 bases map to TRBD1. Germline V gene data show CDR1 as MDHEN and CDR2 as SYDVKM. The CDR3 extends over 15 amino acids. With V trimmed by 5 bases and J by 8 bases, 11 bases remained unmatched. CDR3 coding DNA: TGTGCCAGCAGTAGCGCGACAGGGGGCTTAGAGGAAGCTTTCTTT. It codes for CASSSATGGLEEAFF.

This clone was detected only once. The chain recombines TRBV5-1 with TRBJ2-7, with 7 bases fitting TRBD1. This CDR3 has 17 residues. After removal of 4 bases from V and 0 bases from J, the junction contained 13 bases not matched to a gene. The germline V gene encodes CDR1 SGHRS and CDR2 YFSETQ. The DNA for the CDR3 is TGCGCCAGCAGCGCTGGCCTACAGGGGCCAACCTCCTACGAGCAGTACTTC. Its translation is CASSAGLQGPTSYEQYF. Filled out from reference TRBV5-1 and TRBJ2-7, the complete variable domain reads KAGVTQTPRYLIKTRGQQVTLSCSPISGHRSVSWYQQTPGQGLQFLFEYFSETQRNKGNFPGRFSGRQFSNSRSEMNVSTLELGDSALYLCASSAGLQGPTSYEQYFGPGTRLTVT.

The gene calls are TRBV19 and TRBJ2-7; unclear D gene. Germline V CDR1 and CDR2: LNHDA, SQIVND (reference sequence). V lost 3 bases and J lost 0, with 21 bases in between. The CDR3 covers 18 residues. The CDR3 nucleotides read TGTGCCAGTAGTATTAGTCTATCCACAGCACGAACCTCCTACGAGCAGTACTTC. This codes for CASSISLSTARTSYEQYF.

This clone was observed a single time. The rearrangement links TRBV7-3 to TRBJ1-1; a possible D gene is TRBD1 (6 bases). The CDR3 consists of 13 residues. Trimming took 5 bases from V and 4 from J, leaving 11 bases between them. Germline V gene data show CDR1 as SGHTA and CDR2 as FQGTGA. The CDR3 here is CASSPTGTTEAFF. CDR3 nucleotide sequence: TGTGCCAGCAGCCCCACAGGGACCACTGAAGCTTTCTTT.

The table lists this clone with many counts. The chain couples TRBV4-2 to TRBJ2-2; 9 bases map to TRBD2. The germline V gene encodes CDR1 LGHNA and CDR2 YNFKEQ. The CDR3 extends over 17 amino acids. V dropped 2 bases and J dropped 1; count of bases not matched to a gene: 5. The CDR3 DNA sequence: TGTGCCAGCAGCCAATATATGACTAGCGGGAACACCGGGGAGCTGTTTTTT. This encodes CASSQYMTSGNTGELFF.

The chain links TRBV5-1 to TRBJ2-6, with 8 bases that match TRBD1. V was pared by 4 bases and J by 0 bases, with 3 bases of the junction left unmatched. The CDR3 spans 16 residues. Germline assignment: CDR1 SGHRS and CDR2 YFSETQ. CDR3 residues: CASSPGGASGANVLTF. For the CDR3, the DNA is TGCGCCAGCAGCCCAGGGGGCGCCTCTGGGGCCAACGTCCTGACTTTC.

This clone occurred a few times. CDR3 protein: CASSTGGRSWNTIYF. CDR3 sequence (DNA): TGTGCCAGCAGCACCGGGGGACGTTCGTGGAACACCATATATTTT. The V and J genes are TRBV5-8 and TRBJ1-3; D perhaps matches TRBD1 (5 bases). The CDR3 extends over 15 amino acids. Germline loops: CDR1 SGHTS, CDR2 YDEGEE. Trimming left V 4 bases short and J 7 bases short, with 18 bases between. The variable domain in full, completed from reference TRBV5-8 and TRBJ1-3, reads EAGVTQSPTHLIKTRGQQATLRCSPISGHTSVYWYQQALGLGLQFLLWYDEGEERNRGNFPPRFSGRQFPNYSSELNVNALELEDSALYLCASSTGGRSWNTIYFGEGSWLTVV.

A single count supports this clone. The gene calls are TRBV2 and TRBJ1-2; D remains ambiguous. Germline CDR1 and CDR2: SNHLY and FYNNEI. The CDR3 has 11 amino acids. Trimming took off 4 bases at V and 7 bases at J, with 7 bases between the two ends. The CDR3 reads CASSVRGGYTF. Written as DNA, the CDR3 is TGTGCCAGCAGTGTGCGGGGTGGCTACACCTTC. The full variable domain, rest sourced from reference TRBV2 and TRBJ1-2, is EPEVTQTPSHQVTQMGQEVILRCVPISNHLYFYWYRQILGQKVEFLVSFYNNEISEKSEIFDDQFSVERPDGSNFTLKIRSTKLEDSAMYFCASSVRGGYTFGSGTRLTVV.

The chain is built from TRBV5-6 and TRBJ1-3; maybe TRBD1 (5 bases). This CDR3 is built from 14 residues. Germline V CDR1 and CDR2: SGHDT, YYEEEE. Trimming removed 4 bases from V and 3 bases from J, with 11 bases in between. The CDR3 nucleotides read TGTGCCAGCAGCACAGGTCTATTTGGAAACACCATATATTTT. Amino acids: CASSTGLFGNTIYF.

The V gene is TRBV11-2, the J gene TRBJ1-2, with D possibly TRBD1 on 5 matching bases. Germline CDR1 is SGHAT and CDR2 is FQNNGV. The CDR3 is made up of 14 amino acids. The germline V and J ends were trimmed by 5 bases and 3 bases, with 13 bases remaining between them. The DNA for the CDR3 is TGTGCCAGCAGCCAGGAGACAGCCTACTATGGCTACACCTTC. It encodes CASSQETAYYGYTF.